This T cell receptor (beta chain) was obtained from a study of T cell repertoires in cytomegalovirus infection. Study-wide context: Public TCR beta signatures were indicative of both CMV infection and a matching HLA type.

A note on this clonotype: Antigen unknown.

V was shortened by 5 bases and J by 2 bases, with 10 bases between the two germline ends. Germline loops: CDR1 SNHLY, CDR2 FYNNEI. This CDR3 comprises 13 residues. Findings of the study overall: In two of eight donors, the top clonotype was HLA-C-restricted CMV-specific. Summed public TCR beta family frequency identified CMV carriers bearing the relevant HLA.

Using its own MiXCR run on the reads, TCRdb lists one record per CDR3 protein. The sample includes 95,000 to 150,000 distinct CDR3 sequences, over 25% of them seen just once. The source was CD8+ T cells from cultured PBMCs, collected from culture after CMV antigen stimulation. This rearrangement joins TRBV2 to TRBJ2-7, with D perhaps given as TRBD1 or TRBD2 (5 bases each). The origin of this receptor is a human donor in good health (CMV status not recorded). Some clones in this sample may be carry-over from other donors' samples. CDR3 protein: CASSTGATYEQYF. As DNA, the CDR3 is TGTGCCAGCAGTACCGGGGCCACCTACGAGCAGTACTTC.